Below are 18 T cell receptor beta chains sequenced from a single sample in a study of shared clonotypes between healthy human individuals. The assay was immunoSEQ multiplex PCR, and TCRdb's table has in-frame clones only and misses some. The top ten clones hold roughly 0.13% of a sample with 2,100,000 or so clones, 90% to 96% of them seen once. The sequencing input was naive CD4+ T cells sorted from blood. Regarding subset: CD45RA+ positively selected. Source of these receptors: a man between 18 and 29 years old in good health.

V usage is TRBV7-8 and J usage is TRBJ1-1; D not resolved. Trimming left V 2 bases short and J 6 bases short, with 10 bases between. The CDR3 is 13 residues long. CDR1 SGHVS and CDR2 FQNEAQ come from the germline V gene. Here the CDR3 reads CASSLLGRSEAFF. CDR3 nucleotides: TGTGCCAGCAGCTTACTGGGGAGGTCTGAAGCTTTCTTT. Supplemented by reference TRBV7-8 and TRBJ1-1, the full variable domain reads GAGVSQSPRYKVAKRGQDVALRCDPISGHVSLFWYQQALGQGPEFLTYFQNEAQLDKSGLPSDRFFAERPEGSVSTLKIQRTQQEDSAVYLCASSLLGRSEAFFGQGTRLTVV.

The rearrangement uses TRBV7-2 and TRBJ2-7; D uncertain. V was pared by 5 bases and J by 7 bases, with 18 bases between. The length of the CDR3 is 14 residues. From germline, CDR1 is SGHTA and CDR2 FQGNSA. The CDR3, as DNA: TGTGCCAGCAGCATATACTCCGGGCCAAAAGAGCAGTACTTC. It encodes CASSIYSGPKEQYF.

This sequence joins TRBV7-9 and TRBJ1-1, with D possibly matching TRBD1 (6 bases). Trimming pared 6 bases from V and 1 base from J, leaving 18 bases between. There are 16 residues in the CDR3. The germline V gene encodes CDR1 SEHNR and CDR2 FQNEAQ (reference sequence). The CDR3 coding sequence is TGTGCCAGCAGTCAAAGGGGGGCGGATACGAACACTGAAGCTTTCTTT. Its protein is CASSQRGADTNTEAFF.

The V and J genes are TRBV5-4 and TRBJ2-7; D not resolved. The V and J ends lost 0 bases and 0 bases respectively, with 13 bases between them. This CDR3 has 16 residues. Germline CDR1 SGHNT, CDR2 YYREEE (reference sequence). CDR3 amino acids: CASSLVQVPSSYEQYF. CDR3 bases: TGTGCCAGCAGCTTGGTGCAGGTGCCGAGCTCCTACGAGCAGTACTTC.

DNA of the CDR3: TGTGCCAGCAGTTTTGGGACCTTCTACGAGCAGTACTTC. This translates into CASSFGTFYEQYF. The chain uses TRBV27 and TRBJ2-7, with D possibly called TRBD1 or TRBD2 (5 bases each). The CDR3 contains 13 residues. The germline V and J ends were trimmed by 3 bases and 3 bases, with 9 bases remaining between them. Germline CDR1 reads MNHEY; CDR2 reads SMNVEV (reference sequence).

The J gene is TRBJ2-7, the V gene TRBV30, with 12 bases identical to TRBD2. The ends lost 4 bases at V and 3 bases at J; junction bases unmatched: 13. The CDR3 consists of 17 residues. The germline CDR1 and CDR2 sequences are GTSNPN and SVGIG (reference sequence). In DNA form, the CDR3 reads TGTGCCTGGAACCGGGGTCTAGCGGGAGGGTCCCGCTACGAGCAGTACTTC. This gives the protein CAWNRGLAGGSRYEQYF.

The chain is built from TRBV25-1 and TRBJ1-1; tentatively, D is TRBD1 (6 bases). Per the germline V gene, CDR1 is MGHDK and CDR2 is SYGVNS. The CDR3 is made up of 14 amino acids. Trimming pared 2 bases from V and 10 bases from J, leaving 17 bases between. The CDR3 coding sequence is TGTGCCAGCAGTGAAAAGGGGGGGAGTTCGGGAGCTTTCTTT. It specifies CASSEKGGSSGAFF.

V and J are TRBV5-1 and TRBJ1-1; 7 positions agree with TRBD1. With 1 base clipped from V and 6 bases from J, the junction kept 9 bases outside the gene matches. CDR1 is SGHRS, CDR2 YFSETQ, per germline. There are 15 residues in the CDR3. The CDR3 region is CASSLREGARAEAFF. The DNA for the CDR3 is TGCGCCAGCAGCTTGAGGGAGGGGGCGAGGGCTGAAGCTTTCTTT.

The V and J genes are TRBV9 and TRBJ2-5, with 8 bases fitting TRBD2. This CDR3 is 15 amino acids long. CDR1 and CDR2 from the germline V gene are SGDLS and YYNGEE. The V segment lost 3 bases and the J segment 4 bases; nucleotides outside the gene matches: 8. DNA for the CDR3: TGTGCCAGCAGCGCCCTTAGCGGGAAGGGAGAGACCCAGTACTTC. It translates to CASSALSGKGETQYF.

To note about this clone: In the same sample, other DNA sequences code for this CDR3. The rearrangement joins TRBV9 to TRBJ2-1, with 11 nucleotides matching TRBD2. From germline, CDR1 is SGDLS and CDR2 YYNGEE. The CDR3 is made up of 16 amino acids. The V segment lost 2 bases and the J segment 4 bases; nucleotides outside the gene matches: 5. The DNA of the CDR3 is TGTGCCAGCAGCGTCTCCCTAGCGGGGGGTTACAATGAGCAGTTCTTC. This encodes CASSVSLAGGYNEQFF.

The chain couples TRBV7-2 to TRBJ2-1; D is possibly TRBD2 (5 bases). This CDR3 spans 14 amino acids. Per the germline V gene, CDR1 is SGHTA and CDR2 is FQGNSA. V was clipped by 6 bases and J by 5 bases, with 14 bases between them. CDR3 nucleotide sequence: TGTGCCAGCAGTTTAACATGGGAGAACAATGAGCAGTTCTTC. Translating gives CASSLTWENNEQFF.

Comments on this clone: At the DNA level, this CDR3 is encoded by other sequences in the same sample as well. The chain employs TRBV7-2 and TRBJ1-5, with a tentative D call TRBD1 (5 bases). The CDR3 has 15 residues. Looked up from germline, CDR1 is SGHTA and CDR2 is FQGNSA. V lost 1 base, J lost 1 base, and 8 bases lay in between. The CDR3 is CASSLVQGSNQPQHF. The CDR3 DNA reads TGTGCCAGCAGCTTAGTTCAGGGCAGCAATCAGCCCCAGCATTTT.

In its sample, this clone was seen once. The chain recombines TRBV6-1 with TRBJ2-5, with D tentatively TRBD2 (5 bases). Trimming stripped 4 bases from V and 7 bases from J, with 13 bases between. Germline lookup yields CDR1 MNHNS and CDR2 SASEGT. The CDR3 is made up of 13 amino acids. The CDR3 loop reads CASSGVGVGTQYF. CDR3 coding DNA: TGTGCCAGCAGTGGGGTGGGAGTTGGGACCCAGTACTTC.

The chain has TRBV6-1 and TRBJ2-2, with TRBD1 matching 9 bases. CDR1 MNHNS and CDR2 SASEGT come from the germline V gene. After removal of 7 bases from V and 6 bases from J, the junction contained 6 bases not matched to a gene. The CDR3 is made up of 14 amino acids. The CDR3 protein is CASIWGQGPGELFF. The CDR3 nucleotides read TGTGCCAGCATCTGGGGACAGGGTCCCGGGGAGCTGTTTTTT.

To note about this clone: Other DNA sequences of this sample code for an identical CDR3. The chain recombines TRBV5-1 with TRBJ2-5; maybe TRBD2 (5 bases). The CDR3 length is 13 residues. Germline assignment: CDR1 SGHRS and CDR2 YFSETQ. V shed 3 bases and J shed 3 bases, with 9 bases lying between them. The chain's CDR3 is CASSSLAEETQYF. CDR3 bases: TGCGCCAGCAGCTCGCTAGCCGAAGAGACCCAGTACTTC.

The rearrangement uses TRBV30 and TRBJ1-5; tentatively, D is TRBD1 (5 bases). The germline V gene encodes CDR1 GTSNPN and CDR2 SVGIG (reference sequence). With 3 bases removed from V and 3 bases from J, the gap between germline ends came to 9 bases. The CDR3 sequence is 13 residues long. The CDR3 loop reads CAWRAGVNQPQHF. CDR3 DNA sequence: TGTGCCTGGAGAGCGGGGGTCAATCAGCCCCAGCATTTT.

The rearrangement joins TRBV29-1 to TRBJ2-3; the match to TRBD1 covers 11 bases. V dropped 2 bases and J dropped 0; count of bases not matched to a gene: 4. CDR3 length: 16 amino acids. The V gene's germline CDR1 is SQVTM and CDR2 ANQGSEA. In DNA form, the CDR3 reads TGCAGCGTTGAAAAGGGGGACAGGGGGAGCACAGATACGCAGTATTTT. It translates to CSVEKGDRGSTDTQYF.

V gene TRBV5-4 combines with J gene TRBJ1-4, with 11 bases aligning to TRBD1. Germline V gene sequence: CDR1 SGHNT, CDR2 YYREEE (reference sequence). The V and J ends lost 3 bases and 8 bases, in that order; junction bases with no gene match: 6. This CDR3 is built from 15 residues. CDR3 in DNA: TGTGCCAGCAGCTCTCCGGGACAGGGGGAAGAAAAACTGTTTTTT. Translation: CASSSPGQGEEKLFF. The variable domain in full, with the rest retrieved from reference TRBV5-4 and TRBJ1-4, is ETGVTQSPTHLIKTRGQQVTLRCSSQSGHNTVSWYQQALGQGPQFIFQYYREEENGRGNFPPRFSGLQFPNYSSELNVNALELDDSALYLCASSSPGQGEEKLFFGSGTQLSVL.